This TCR beta chain was found in a study of cytomegalovirus exposure and HLA in healthy donors. Overall study: Early on, a data release was issued that held 80 million or so unique TCRs from HLA-typed donors.

When sampled, the donors appeared nominally healthy, though they likely had unrecorded immune exposures. PCR amplification relied on 60 Vbeta primers (plus 13 Jbeta primers). The assay was immunoSEQ multiplex PCR, and TCRdb's table has in-frame clones only and misses some. Found here are about 160,000 clones, about three quarters of them singletons; the top ten hold roughly 4.5%. The ends were cut back, 6 bases at V and 2 bases at J, with 8 bases in the middle. Germline V gene lookup returns CDR1 SQVTM and CDR2 ANQGSEA. The CDR3 sequence is 12 residues long. Concerning this clone itself: Its antigen remains unidentified. The same CDR3 can be traced to other DNA sequences in this sample.

Notes on the study in general: Association with HLA alleles at 0.05 false discovery rate was found for roughly 17,000 TCR beta sequences in a later analysis.

The clonotype was recovered from a man aged 18-30 years in good health and CMV-seropositive. The sequenced sample consisted of PBMCs. The chain couples TRBV29-1 to TRBJ1-5, with D perhaps TRBD1 (6 bases). The CDR3 coding sequence is TGCAGCGTACAGGGAGGCAATCAGCCCCAGCATTTT. It is translated as CSVQGGNQPQHF.